This record looks at one TCR beta chain sequence and its context. Antigen specificity is unknown. All TCR cDNA molecules were individually tagged with a unique molecular identifier. One entry per CDR3 protein results from TCRdb running MiXCR on the 5' RACE reads. This table has about 120,000 distinct CDR3 sequences, 12% appearing once. The data derive from a study of spatial heterogeneity in lung cancer. Across the study: Available PBMC from follow-up, collected a median of roughly two years after resection, underwent sequencing. Overall study results and limits: Resection saw ubiquitous expanded tumor TCRs appear in blood more than follow-up did.

The CDR3 runs to 12 residues. Germline values: CDR1 SGHDN, CDR2 FVKESK. The ends were cut back, 4 bases at V and 9 bases at J, with 13 bases in the middle. Specified time point: blood at routine non-recurrence follow-up after resection. Whole RNA, which was extracted from tumor, nontumor lung tissue or frozen PBMC, was sequenced without any cell sorting. V gene TRBV14 combines with J gene TRBJ2-7, with D unclear. This TCR came from a male donor with early-stage non-small cell lung cancer. Sequencing was performed on PBMCs, taken at follow-up. The CDR3 DNA follows: TGTGCCAGCAGCCCGTCGCGACTCCGGCAGTACTTC. Encoded protein: CASSPSRLRQYF. The whole variable domain, remainder taken from reference TRBV14 and TRBJ2-7, is EAGVTQFPSHSVIEKGQTVTLRCDPISGHDNLYWYRRVMGKEIKFLLHFVKESKQDESGMPNNRFLAERTGGTYSTLKVQPAELEDSGVYFCASSPSRLRQYFGPGTRLTVT.